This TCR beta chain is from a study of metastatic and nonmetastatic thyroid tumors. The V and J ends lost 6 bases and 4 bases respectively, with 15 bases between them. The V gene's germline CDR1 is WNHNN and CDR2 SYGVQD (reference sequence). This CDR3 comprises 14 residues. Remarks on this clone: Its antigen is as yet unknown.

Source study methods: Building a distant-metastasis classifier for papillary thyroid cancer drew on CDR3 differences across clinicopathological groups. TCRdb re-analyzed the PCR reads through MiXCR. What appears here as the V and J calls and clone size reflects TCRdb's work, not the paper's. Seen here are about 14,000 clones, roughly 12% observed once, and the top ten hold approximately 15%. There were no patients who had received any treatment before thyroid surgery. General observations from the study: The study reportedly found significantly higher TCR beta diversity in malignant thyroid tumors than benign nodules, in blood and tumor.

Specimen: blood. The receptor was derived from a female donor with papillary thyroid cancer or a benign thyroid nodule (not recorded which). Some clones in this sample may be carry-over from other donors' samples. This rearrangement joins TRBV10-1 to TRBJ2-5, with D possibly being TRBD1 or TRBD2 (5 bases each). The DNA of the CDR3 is TGCGCCAGCAGCCGGGACGCGCGTGGAGAGACCCAGTACTTC. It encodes CASSRDARGETQYF.